This passage covers 30 T cell receptor beta chains from one sample sequenced in a study of T-cell reconstitution after alpha-beta-depleted transplantation in children. Researchers prepared the TCRbeta library using unique molecular identifiers, the study reports. Each CDR3 protein is one row after TCRdb ran MiXCR on the PCR reads. The table shows over 90,000 distinct CDR3 sequences, with less than 6% occurring only once. This sample comprised PBMCs, mostly from graft donor cells, obtained 60 days after TCRalphabeta/CD19-depleted stem cell transplant. These receptors were taken from a female patient between 2 and 15 years old who had a stem cell transplant for Fanconi anemia, so the T cells may come from the graft donor.

There are a few counts of this clonotype. The chain links TRBV7-2 to TRBJ1-2; 7 bases line up with TRBD1. Trimming removed 5 bases from V and 5 bases from J; junction bases left unmatched: 5. The CDR3 has 13 amino acids. The germline CDR1 and CDR2 sequences are SGHTA and FQGNSA. CDR3: CASSPGGAYGYTF. The CDR3 DNA sequence: TGTGCCAGCAGCCCAGGGGGGGCATATGGCTACACCTTC.

With respect to this clonotype: One junction end disagrees with the germline gene, perhaps due to a read error. V is TRBV29-1 and J is TRBJ1-1; D possibly corresponds to TRBD1 (5 bases). Germline CDR1 reads SQVTM; CDR2 reads ANQGSEA. The CDR3 covers 13 residues. As DNA, the CDR3 is TGCAGCGTTGAATGGGGGGGACGCACTGAAACTTTCTTT. Its translation: CSVEWGGRTETFF.

This clonotype has ten or more counts. The chain carries TRBV2 and TRBJ1-5; 7 bases align to TRBD1. CDR1 SNHLY and CDR2 FYNNEI come from the germline V gene. The CDR3 spans 14 residues. The V segment lost 8 bases and the J segment 5 bases; nucleotides outside the gene matches: 9. The CDR3: CASDSDRDYQPQHF. The CDR3 DNA sequence: TGTGCCAGCGATAGCGACAGGGATTATCAGCCCCAGCATTTT.

This clonotype was observed many times. This rearrangement joins TRBV7-2 to TRBJ2-7; no firm D call. V was cut by 5 bases and J by 2 bases, with 10 bases left in between. The CDR3 has 13 residues. CDR1 and CDR2 (germline): SGHTA, FQGNSA. CDR3 in DNA: TGTGCCAGCAGCCGAACAGCTCCCTACGAGCAGTACTTC. Its translation: CASSRTAPYEQYF.

This clonotype showed up many times. The chain is built from TRBV5-1 and TRBJ1-2, with 7 bases lining up with TRBD1. Trimming cost V 4 bases and J 4 bases; bases outside gene matches: 7. CDR1 and CDR2 from the germline V gene are SGHRS and YFSETQ. The CDR3 runs 14 residues. The CDR3 DNA follows: TGCGCCAGCAGCACAACGACAGGGACCTATGGCTACACCTTC. Amino acid sequence: CASSTTTGTYGYTF.

Many counts were recorded for this clonotype. The J gene is TRBJ2-7, the V gene TRBV7-2, with D uncertain. V was clipped by 1 base and J by 3 bases, with 10 bases between them. Germline V gene data show CDR1 as SGHTA and CDR2 as FQGNSA. This CDR3 has 14 residues. CDR3 in amino acids: CASSLGGVYYEQYF. Written as DNA, the CDR3 is TGTGCCAGCAGCTTAGGAGGCGTATACTACGAGCAGTACTTC.

As to this clonotype: Germline and junction disagree at one end, which may indicate a read error. This rearrangement joins TRBV3-1 to TRBJ2-5, with 9 bases lining up with TRBD2. CDR1 and CDR2 from the germline V gene are LGHDT and YNNKEL (reference sequence). The CDR3 spans 17 residues. The CDR3 loop reads CACSHGVSGSGGETQYF. Here the CDR3 DNA reads TGTGCCTGCAGCCACGGGGTTAGCGGGAGCGGAGGAGAGACCCAGTACTTC.

This clonotype has just a few counts. This chain connects TRBV12-3 or TRBV12-4 to TRBJ2-1, with 13 bases identical to TRBD2. J was trimmed by 6 bases and V by 2 bases; bases with no gene match: 4. This CDR3 region has 16 residues. The CDR3, as DNA: TGTGCCAGCAGTTTATACACTAGCGGGGGGGTCAATGAGCAGTTCTTC. Residues: CASSLYTSGGVNEQFF.

Points on this clonotype: This clone may be a read error of a much larger clone one base away. The J gene is TRBJ2-2, the V gene TRBV20-1; 11 bases agree with TRBD2. Germline CDR1 DFQATT, CDR2 SNEGSKA (reference sequence). The CDR3 length is 18 residues. CDR3 nucleotides: TGCTGTGCTAGTTCCTCTGGGCTAGCGGGAGGGAACACCGGGGAGCTGTTTTTT. Protein sequence: CCASSSGLAGGNTGELFF.

The chain couples TRBV20-1 to TRBJ2-6; D could derive from TRBD1 or TRBD2 (6 bases each). This CDR3 is 17 amino acids long. Looked up from germline, CDR1 is DFQATT and CDR2 is SNEGSKA (reference sequence). V was shortened by 6 bases and J by 1 base, with 19 bases between the two germline ends. In DNA form, the CDR3 reads TGCAGTGCGGGAGGCCGGACGGGGGCGTCTGGGGCCAACGTCCTGACTTTC. Translation: CSAGGRTGASGANVLTF.

This clonotype occurred a few times. The V call is TRBV5-1, the J call TRBJ1-4, with D possibly being TRBD1 (5 bases). CDR1 is SGHRS and CDR2 is YFSETQ in the germline V gene. V was shortened by 4 bases and J by 3 bases, with 10 bases between the two germline ends. The CDR3 contains 14 residues. CDR3 DNA sequence: TGCGCCAGCAGCCAAGACAGAGCTAATGAAAAACTGTTTTTT. This codes for CASSQDRANEKLFF. The full variable domain, completed using reference TRBV5-1 and TRBJ1-4, is KAGVTQTPRYLIKTRGQQVTLSCSPISGHRSVSWYQQTPGQGLQFLFEYFSETQRNKGNFPGRFSGRQFSNSRSEMNVSTLELGDSALYLCASSQDRANEKLFFGSGTQLSVL.

Judged by abundance, this clonotype is medium-sized. The chain is built from TRBV28 and TRBJ2-2; 11 bases line up with TRBD2. V gave up 6 bases and J gave up 4 bases; unmatched junction bases: 4. The length of the CDR3 is 15 residues. Germline loops: CDR1 MDHEN, CDR2 SYDVKM. The DNA for the CDR3 is TGTGCCAGCAGCCTAGGGACTAGCGGCACCGGGGAGCTGTTTTTT. Translation gives CASSLGTSGTGELFF.

Many counts were recorded for this clonotype. J is TRBJ2-5 and V is TRBV5-1; D uncertain. V was shortened by 2 bases and J by 4 bases, with 9 bases between the two germline ends. Germline CDR1 is SGHRS and CDR2 is YFSETQ. The CDR3 totals 13 residues. The CDR3 spells CASSFSAAETQYF. DNA for the CDR3: TGCGCCAGCAGCTTTTCTGCTGCAGAGACCCAGTACTTC.

The sample holds many counts of this clonotype. This chain uses TRBV9 with TRBJ1-2, with D perhaps matching TRBD1 (5 bases). V shed 4 bases and J shed 4 bases, with 11 bases lying between them. Per the germline V gene, CDR1 is SGDLS and CDR2 is YYNGEE. The CDR3 runs 13 residues. The CDR3 is CASSPYRSYGYTF. The CDR3, as DNA: TGTGCCAGCAGCCCTTACAGGTCCTATGGCTACACCTTC.

In its sample, this clonotype was seen many times. The chain combines TRBV7-9 with TRBJ2-7, with TRBD1 matching over 7 bases. The CDR3 has 16 residues. Germline assignment: CDR1 SEHNR and CDR2 FQNEAQ (reference sequence). Losses at the gene ends were 1 base for V and 1 base for J; bases not matched to a gene: 7. The CDR3, as DNA: TGTGCCAGCAGCTTAGAGGGGGACAGCTCTTCCTACGAGCAGTACTTC. Translated, it gives CASSLEGDSSSYEQYF.

This clonotype was counted many times. This chain uses TRBV4-2 with TRBJ2-5; D gene unclear. Germline V CDR1 and CDR2: LGHNA, YNFKEQ. The ends were cut back, 1 base at V and 2 bases at J, with 11 bases in the middle. CDR3 size: 15 residues. CDR3 sequence: CASSQALGKQETQYF. DNA of the CDR3: TGTGCCAGCAGCCAAGCTTTAGGGAAACAAGAGACCCAGTACTTC.

This clonotype was detected a few times. The chain links TRBV28 to TRBJ1-3, with a weak D call TRBD1 (5 bases). Trimming removed 6 bases at V and 3 bases at J, with 15 bases between. Germline CDR1 and CDR2: MDHEN and SYDVKM. The CDR3 runs 15 residues. In DNA form, the CDR3 reads TGTGCCAGCAGGTTTACTCCGGGACGTGGAAACACCATATATTTT. It translates to CASRFTPGRGNTIYF.

This clonotype came up many times. The chain links TRBV28 to TRBJ1-2; the D is unclear. The germline V gene has CDR1 MDHEN and CDR2 SYDVKM. The CDR3 length is 12 residues. Trimming removed 3 bases at V and 6 bases at J, with 8 bases between. CDR3 nucleotides: TGTGCCAGCAGTTTCCTCCTTAATGGCTACACCTTC. Its protein is CASSFLLNGYTF.

This clonotype was counted only a few times. The genes are TRBV4-2 and TRBJ2-7, with unresolved D. This CDR3 has 13 amino acids. CDR1 and CDR2 from the germline V gene are LGHNA and YNFKEQ. Trimming removed 4 bases at V and 7 bases at J, with 14 bases between. In DNA form, the CDR3 reads TGTGCCAGCAGCCCGTCTAGAGACCGAGAGCAGTACTTC. It is translated as CASSPSRDREQYF.

This chain links TRBV13 with TRBJ1-4, with D possibly being TRBD1 (5 bases). Germline V lookup: CDR1 PRHDT, CDR2 FYEKMQ (reference sequence). Trimming shortened V by 2 bases and J by 8 bases, and 9 bases separated the two germline ends. The CDR3 spans 13 residues. The DNA for the CDR3 is TGTGCCAGCAGCTTACAGGGAAACGAAAAACTGTTTTTT. It encodes CASSLQGNEKLFF.

This clonotype was counted only a few times. V usage is TRBV20-1 and J usage is TRBJ1-3; D remains ambiguous. Germline loops: CDR1 DFQATT, CDR2 SNEGSKA (reference sequence). Trimming stripped 0 bases from V and 1 base from J, with 10 bases between. The CDR3 sequence is 15 residues long. In DNA form, the CDR3 reads TGCAGTGCTAGAGATGGTGGTCATTCTGGAAACACCATATATTTT. This codes for CSARDGGHSGNTIYF.

There are many counts of this clonotype. The rearrangement uses TRBV6-6 and TRBJ2-5; D is undetermined. This CDR3 contains 11 residues. Looked up from germline, CDR1 is MNHNY and CDR2 is SVGAGI (reference sequence). V lost 2 bases and J 5 bases, leaving 3 bases between the germline ends. In nucleotides, the CDR3 is TGTGCCAGCAGTTACGGGGAGACCCAGTACTTC. Residues: CASSYGETQYF.

V gene TRBV29-1 combines with J gene TRBJ1-1, with unresolved D. Between the trimmed V and J ends, which lost 4 bases and 0 bases, there was a span of 9 bases. The CDR3 is 13 residues long. Germline-derived CDR1 and CDR2 are SQVTM and ANQGSEA. CDR3 sequence reads: CSVVWLMNTEAFF. CDR3 DNA: TGCAGCGTTGTCTGGTTAATGAACACTGAAGCTTTCTTT.

This clonotype showed up many times. The chain joins TRBV5-6 to TRBJ2-5; D remains unclear. Trimming removed 4 bases from V and 5 bases from J, with 21 bases in between. The germline CDR1 and CDR2 sequences are SGHDT and YYEEEE. CDR3 length equals 16 residues. CDR3 region: CASSRRLGGPLETQYF. In nucleotides, the CDR3 is TGTGCCAGCAGCCGCAGGTTAGGTGGTCCTCTTGAGACCCAGTACTTC.

The rearrangement uses TRBV7-9 and TRBJ2-2; TRBD2 matches at 8 bases. V gave up 3 bases and J gave up 3 bases; unmatched junction bases: 9. The CDR3 is made up of 17 amino acids. Germline-derived CDR1 and CDR2 are SEHNR and FQNEAQ (reference sequence). The CDR3 region is CASSFYLTSADTGELFF. CDR3 sequence (DNA): TGTGCCAGCAGCTTCTACCTGACTAGCGCGGACACCGGGGAGCTGTTTTTT.

This clonotype was picked up many times. This rearrangement joins TRBV16 to TRBJ2-2, with no clear D. Germline CDR1 reads KGHSY; CDR2 reads FQNENV. V dropped 1 base and J dropped 6 bases, with 12 bases sitting between them. This CDR3 has 15 amino acids. The DNA of the CDR3 is TGTGCCAGCAGCCAATTTGTGTCGATAGCCGGGGAGCTGTTTTTT. Amino acids: CASSQFVSIAGELFF.

This clonotype was found many times. The chain joins TRBV5-1 to TRBJ2-3; D uncertain. The CDR3 runs 14 residues. Trimming stripped 4 bases from V and 5 bases from J, with 14 bases between. CDR1 is SGHRS, CDR2 YFSETQ, per germline. CDR3 DNA: TGCGCCAGCAGCCACCGGACCCCGGGAGATACGCAGTATTTT. Translation gives CASSHRTPGDTQYF.

This clonotype was counted many times. This chain uses TRBV20-1 with TRBJ2-2; D remains unclear. The CDR3 contains 16 residues. Trimming stripped 7 bases from V and 4 bases from J, with 22 bases between. CDR1 is DFQATT, CDR2 SNEGSKA, per germline (reference sequence). The CDR3 region has the DNA TGCAGTGGCCAAAGCCCTTGGGCCCCGGGCACCGGGGAGCTGTTTTTT. Protein sequence: CSGQSPWAPGTGELFF.

This clonotype was found many times. The DNA for the CDR3 is TGTGCCAGCAGTGTTTCGACCTCCTACGAGCAGTACTTC. This gives the protein CASSVSTSYEQYF. The chain is built from TRBV28 and TRBJ2-7; D uncertain. The ends were cut back, 5 bases at V and 0 bases at J, with 8 bases in the middle. Per germline, CDR1 MDHEN and CDR2 SYDVKM. The CDR3 contains 13 residues.

This clonotype was seen ten or more times. The V and J genes are TRBV7-9 and TRBJ2-3, with a tentative D call TRBD2 (5 bases). V gave up 5 bases and J gave up 1 base, with 13 bases separating them. CDR3 length equals 15 residues. The germline CDR1 and CDR2 sequences are SEHNR and FQNEAQ (reference sequence). CDR3 sequence reads: CASSQTSGGTDTQYF. The CDR3 nucleotides read TGTGCCAGCAGCCAGACGAGCGGAGGCACAGATACGCAGTATTTT.